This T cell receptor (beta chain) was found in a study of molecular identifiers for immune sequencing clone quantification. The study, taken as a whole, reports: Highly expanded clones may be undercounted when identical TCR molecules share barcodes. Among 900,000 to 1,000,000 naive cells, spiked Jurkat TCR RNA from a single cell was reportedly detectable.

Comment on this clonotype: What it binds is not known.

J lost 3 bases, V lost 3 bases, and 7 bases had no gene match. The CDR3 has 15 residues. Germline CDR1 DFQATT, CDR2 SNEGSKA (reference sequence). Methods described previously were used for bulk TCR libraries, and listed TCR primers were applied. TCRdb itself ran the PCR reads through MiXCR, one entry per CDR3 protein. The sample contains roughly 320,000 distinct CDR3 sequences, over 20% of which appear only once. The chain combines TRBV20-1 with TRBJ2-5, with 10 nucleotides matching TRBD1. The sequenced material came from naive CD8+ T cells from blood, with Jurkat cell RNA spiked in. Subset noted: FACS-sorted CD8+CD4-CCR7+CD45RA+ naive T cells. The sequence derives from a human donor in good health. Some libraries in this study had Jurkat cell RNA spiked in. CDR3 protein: CSASAGQGIKETQYF. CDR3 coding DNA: TGCAGTGCTAGCGCGGGACAGGGGATTAAAGAGACCCAGTACTTC.